Listed here is a single T cell receptor (beta chain). TCRdb's copy holds only in-frame clones and misses some; the assay was immunoSEQ multiplex PCR. The sample has over 200,000 clones, 86% seen once. This entry belongs to a study of blood T cell repertoires in COVID-19. Germline CDR1 MNHEY, CDR2 SMNVEV (reference sequence). V was clipped by 5 bases and J by 0 bases; unmatched bases: 7. This CDR3 is 16 amino acids long. The chain uses TRBV27 and TRBJ2-1, with TRBD1 matching over 7 bases. This TCR was sampled from a man aged 35-49 years who had recovered from COVID-19. The specimen sequenced was peripheral blood. CDR3 nucleotide sequence: TGTGCCAGCAGTCCCAAGGGGGCAATCTCCTACAATGAGCAGTTCTTC. This codes for CASSPKGAISYNEQFF.